This TCR beta chain was recorded in a study of blood T cell repertoires in COVID-19. V lost 4 bases, J lost 0 bases, and 7 bases lay in between. Germline CDR1 LNHDA, CDR2 SQIVND (reference sequence). This CDR3 region has 14 residues. Recruits, aged roughly 18 to 100 years, lived in 20 to 30 US areas. The study recruited exposed participants who had met a COVID-19 case within 2 weeks before entry. In the authors' methods: Using reference gene primer amplification, nucleated cell counts were estimated. Sequencing was performed with immunoSEQ multiplex PCR; in TCRdb, only in-frame clones are kept and a portion is missing. That table supplies the V and J calls and clone size; D and trimming were determined from the DNA. The sample records roughly 200,000 clones, 70% to 90% being singletons.

V is TRBV19 and J is TRBJ1-5, with D maybe TRBD1 (6 bases). The sequence came from a woman aged 30 to 39 who had been exposed to COVID-19. The material sequenced was PBMCs or T cells enriched from blood (not recorded which). CDR3 nucleotides: TGTGCCAGTAGTAGGACAGATAGCAATCAGCCCCAGCATTTT. Amino acid sequence: CASSRTDSNQPQHF.